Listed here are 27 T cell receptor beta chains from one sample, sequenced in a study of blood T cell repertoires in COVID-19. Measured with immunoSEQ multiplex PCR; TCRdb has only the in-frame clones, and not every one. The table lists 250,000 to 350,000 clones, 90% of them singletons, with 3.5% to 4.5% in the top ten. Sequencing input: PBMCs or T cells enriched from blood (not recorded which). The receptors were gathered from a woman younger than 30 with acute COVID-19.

The CDR3 reads CASSIQHAGQPQHF. The CDR3 DNA is TGTGCCAGTAGTATACAACACGCTGGTCAGCCCCAGCATTTT. V gene TRBV19 combines with J gene TRBJ1-5, with D unclear. The V and J ends lost 2 bases and 6 bases respectively, with 11 bases between them. This CDR3 contains 14 residues. Germline V gene lookup returns CDR1 LNHDA and CDR2 SQIVND (reference sequence).

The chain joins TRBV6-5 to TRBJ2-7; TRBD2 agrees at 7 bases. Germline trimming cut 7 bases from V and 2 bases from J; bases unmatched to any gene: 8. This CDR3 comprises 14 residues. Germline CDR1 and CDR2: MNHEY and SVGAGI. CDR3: CASNGLGKAYEQYF. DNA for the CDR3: TGTGCCAGCAATGGACTAGGTAAAGCCTACGAGCAGTACTTC.

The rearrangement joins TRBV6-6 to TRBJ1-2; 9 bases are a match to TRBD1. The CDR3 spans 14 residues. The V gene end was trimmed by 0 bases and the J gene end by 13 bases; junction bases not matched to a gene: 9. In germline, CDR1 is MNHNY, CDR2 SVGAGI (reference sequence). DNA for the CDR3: TGTGCCAGCAGTTACTCGAGGGACAGGGATCAAGGCACCTTC. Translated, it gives CASSYSRDRDQGTF.

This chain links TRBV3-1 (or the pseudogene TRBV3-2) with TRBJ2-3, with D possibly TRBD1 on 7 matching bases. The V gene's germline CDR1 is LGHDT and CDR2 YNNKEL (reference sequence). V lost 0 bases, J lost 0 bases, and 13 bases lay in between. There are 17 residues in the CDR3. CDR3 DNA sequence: TGTGCCAGCAGCCAAGAAGGGGGCGGGACTAGCACAGATACGCAGTATTTT. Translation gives CASSQEGGGTSTDTQYF.

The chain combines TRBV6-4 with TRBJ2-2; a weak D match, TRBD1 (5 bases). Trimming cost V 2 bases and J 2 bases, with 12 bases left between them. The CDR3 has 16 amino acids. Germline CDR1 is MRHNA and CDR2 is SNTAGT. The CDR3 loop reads CASSDDSQTNTGELFF. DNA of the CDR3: TGTGCCAGCAGTGACGACAGCCAGACCAACACCGGGGAGCTGTTTTTT.

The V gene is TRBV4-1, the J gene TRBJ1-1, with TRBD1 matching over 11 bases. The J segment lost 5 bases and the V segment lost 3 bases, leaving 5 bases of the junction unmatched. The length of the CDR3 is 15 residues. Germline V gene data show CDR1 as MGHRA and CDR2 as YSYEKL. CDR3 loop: CASSQDRGQGTEAFF. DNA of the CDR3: TGCGCCAGCAGCCAGGACAGGGGGCAGGGGACTGAAGCTTTCTTT.

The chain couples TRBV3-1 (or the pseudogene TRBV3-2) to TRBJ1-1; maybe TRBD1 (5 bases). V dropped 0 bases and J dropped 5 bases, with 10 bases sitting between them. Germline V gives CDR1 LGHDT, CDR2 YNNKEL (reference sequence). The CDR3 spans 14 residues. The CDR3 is CASSQDAGRTEAFF. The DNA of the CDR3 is TGTGCCAGCAGCCAAGATGCGGGACGTACTGAAGCTTTCTTT.

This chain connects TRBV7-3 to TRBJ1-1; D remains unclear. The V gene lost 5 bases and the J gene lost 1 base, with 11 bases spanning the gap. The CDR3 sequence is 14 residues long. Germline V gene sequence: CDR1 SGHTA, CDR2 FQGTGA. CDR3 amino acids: CASSPIAGNTEAFF. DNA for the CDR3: TGTGCCAGCAGCCCTATTGCCGGGAACACTGAAGCTTTCTTT.

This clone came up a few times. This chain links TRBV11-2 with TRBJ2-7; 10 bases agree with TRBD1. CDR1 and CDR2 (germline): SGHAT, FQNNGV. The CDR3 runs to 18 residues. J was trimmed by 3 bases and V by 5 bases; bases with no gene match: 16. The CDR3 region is CASSPNRQGAKVIYEQYF. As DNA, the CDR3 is TGTGCCAGCAGCCCCAATCGACAGGGGGCGAAGGTAATCTACGAGCAGTACTTC.

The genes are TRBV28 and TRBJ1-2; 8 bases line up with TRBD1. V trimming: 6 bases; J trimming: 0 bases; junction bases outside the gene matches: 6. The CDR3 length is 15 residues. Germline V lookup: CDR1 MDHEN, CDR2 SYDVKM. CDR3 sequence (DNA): TGTGCCAGCAGGTCAATGGACAGGGCTAACTATGGCTACACCTTC. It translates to CASRSMDRANYGYTF.

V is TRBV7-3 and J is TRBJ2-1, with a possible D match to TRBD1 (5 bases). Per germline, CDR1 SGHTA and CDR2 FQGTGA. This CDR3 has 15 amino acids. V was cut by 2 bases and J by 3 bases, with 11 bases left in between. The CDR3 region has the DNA TGTGCCAGCAGCTTAGAAGGGGCCTTCTACAATGAGCAGTTCTTC. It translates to CASSLEGAFYNEQFF.

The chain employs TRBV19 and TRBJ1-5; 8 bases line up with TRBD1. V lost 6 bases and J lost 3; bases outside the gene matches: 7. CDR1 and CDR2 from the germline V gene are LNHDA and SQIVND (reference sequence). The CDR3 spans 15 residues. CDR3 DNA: TGTGCCAGTAGAGCCGGGACAGGCCACAATCAGCCCCAGCATTTT. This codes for CASRAGTGHNQPQHF.

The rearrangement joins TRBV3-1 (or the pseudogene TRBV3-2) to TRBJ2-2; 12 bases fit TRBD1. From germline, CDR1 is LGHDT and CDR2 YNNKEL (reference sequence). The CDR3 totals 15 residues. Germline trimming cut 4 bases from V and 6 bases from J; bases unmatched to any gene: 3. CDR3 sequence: CASSPGQGAAGELFF. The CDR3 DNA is TGTGCCAGCAGCCCGGGACAGGGGGCCGCCGGGGAGCTGTTTTTT.

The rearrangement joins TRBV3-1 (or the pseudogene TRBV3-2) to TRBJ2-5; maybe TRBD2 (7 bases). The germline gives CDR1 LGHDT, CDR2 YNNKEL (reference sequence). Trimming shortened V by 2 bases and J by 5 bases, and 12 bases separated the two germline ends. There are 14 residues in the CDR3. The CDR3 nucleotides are TGTGCCAGCAGCCAACTGCCGGGGGGCGAGACCCAGTACTTC. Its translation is CASSQLPGGETQYF.

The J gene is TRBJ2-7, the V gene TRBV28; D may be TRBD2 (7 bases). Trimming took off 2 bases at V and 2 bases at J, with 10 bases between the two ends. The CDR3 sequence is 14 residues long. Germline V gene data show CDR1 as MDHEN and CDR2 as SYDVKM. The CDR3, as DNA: TGTGCCAGCAGTTTAGGGGGGGCCACCTACGAGCAGTACTTC. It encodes CASSLGGATYEQYF. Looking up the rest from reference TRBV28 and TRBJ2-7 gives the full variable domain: DVKVTQSSRYLVKRTGEKVFLECVQDMDHENMFWYRQDPGLGLRLIYFSYDVKMKEKGDIPEGYSVSREKKERFSLILESASTNQTSMYLCASSLGGATYEQYFGPGTRLTVT.

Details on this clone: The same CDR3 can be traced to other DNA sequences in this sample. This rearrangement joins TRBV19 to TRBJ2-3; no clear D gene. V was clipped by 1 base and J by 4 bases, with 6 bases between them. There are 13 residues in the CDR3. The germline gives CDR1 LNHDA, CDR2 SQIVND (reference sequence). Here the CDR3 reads CASSIGLADTQYF. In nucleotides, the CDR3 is TGTGCCAGTAGTATAGGGCTAGCAGATACGCAGTATTTT.

CDR3 loop: CASSWASGRSSYEQYF. In nucleotides, the CDR3 is TGTGCCAGCAGTTGGGCTAGCGGCCGCAGCTCCTACGAGCAGTACTTC. V is TRBV6-5 and J is TRBJ2-7, with 7 bases matching TRBD2. Germline CDR1 and CDR2: MNHEY and SVGAGI. The V gene end was trimmed by 4 bases and the J gene end by 0 bases; junction bases not matched to a gene: 9. CDR3 length: 16 amino acids.

The CDR3 DNA sequence: TGTGCCAGCAGTCCACTCCGAGTAGCGGGACGGACCGGGGAGCTGTTTTTT. This gives the protein CASSPLRVAGRTGELFF. The chain is built from TRBV28 and TRBJ2-2, with 8 bases fitting TRBD2. The length of the CDR3 is 17 residues. Germline V gives CDR1 MDHEN, CDR2 SYDVKM. V lost 5 bases, J lost 5 bases, and 13 bases stayed unmatched.

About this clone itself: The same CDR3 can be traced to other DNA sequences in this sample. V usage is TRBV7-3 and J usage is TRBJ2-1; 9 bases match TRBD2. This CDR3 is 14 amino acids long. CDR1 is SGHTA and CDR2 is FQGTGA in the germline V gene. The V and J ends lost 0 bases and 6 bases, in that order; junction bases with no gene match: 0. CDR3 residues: CASSLTSGSNEQFF. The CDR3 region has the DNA TGTGCCAGCAGCTTAACTAGCGGGAGCAATGAGCAGTTCTTC.

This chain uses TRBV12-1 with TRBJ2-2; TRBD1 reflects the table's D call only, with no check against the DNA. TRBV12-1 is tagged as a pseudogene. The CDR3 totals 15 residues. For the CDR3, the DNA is TGTGCCAGCAGCTTGGCGGACAGAATAACCGGGGAGCTGTTTTTT. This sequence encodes CASSLADRITGELFF.

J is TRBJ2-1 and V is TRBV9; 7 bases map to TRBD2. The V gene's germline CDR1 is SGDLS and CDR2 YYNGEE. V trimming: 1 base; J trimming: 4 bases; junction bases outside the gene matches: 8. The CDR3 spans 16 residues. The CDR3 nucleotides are TGTGCCAGCAGCGTAATGGCCGGGACTACGTACAATGAGCAGTTCTTC. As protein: CASSVMAGTTYNEQFF. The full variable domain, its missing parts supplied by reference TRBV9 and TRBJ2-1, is DSGVTQTPKHLITATGQRVTLRCSPRSGDLSVYWYQQSLDQGLQFLIQYYNGEERAKGNILERFSAQQFPDLHSELNLSSLELGDSALYFCASSVMAGTTYNEQFFGPGTRLTVL.

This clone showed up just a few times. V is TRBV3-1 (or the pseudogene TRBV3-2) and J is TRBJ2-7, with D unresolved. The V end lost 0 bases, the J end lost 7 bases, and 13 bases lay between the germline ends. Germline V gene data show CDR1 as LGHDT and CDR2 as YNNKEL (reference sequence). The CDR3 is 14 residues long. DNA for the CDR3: TGTGCCAGCAGCCAAGATTACGGTCTCAGGGAGCAGTACTTC. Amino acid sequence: CASSQDYGLREQYF.

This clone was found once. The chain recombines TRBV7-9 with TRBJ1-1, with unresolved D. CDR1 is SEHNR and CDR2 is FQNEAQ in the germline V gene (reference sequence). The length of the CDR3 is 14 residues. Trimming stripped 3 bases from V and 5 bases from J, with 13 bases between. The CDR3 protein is CASSFGRRRTEAFF. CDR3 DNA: TGTGCCAGCAGCTTCGGCCGGAGGAGGACTGAAGCTTTCTTT.

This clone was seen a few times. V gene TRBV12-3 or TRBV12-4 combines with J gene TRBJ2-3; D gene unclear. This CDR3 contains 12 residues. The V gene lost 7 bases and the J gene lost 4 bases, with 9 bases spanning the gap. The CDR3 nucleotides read TGTGCCAGCACCCAACGGGCAGATACGCAGTATTTT. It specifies CASTQRADTQYF.

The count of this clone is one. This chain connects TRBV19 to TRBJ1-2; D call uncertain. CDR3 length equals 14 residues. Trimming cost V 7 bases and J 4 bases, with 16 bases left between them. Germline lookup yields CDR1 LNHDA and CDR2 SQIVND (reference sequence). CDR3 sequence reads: CASITVGGSYGYTF. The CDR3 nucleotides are TGTGCCAGTATCACCGTGGGAGGCTCCTATGGCTACACCTTC.

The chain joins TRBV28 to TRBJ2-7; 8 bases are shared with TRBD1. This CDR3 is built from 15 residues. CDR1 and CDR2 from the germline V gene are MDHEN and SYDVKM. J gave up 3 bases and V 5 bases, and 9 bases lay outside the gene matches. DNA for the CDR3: TGTGCCAGCAGTGTCCGACAGGGGATGAACTACGAGCAGTACTTC. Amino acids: CASSVRQGMNYEQYF.

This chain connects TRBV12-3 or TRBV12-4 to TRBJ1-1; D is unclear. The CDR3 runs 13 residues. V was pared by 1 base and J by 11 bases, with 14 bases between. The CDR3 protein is CASSLGLEFAAFF. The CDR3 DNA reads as TGTGCCAGCAGTTTAGGACTCGAATTCGCGGCTTTCTTT.